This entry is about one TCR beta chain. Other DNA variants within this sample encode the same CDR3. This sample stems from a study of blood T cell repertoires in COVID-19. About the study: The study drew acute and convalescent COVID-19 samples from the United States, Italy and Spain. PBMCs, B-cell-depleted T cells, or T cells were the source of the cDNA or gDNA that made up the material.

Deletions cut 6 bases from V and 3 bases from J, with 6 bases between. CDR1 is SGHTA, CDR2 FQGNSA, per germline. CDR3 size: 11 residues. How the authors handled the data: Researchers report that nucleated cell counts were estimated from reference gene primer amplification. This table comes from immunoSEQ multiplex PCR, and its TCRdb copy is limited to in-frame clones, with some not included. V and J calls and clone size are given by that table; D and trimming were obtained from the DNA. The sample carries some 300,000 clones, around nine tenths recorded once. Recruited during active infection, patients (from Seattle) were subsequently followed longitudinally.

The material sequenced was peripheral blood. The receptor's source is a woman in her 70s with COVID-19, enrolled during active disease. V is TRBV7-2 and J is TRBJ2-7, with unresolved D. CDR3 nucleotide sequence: TGTGCCAGCAGTCGAGGCTACGAGCAGTACTTC. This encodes CASSRGYEQYF. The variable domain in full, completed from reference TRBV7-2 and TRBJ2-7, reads GAGVSQSPSNKVTEKGKDVELRCDPISGHTALYWYRQSLGQGLEFLIYFQGNSAPDKSGLPSDRFSAERTGGSVSTLTIQRTQQEDSAVYLCASSRGYEQYFGPGTRLTVT.